A selection of T cell receptor beta chains follows, all from one sample in a study of T cell changes during pregnancy in multiple sclerosis. The data were produced by immunoSEQ multiplex PCR, yet TCRdb's version contains in-frame clones alone and is incomplete. The repertoire holds some 60,000 clones, with approximately 87% as singletons. The sample taken for sequencing was peripheral blood from another person, used as feeder cells. These receptors were obtained from a human donor whose cells served as feeder cells for cultures in a pregnancy study. The CDR3 runs from the conserved cysteine through the conserved F or W. D genes are given only for firm matches. Clone size is given for some rows only: seen once, a few or many times, or a class if the clone is expanded.

V,length,J,size,D,CDR3,DNA
TRBV6-6,11,TRBJ2-3,-,-,CASSASDTQYF,TGTGCCAGCAGTGCATCAGATACGCAGTATTTT
TRBV5-5,15,TRBJ1-4,-,-,CASSLLPTSNEKLFF,TGTGCCAGCAGCCTCCTGCCTACTTCCAATGAAAAACTGTTTTTT
TRBV5-1,12,TRBJ1-3,-,-,CASSSEGNTIYF,TGCGCCAGCAGCTCCGAAGGAAACACCATATATTTT
TRBV4-2,16,TRBJ2-2,-,-,CASSPSQGANTGELFF,TGTGCCAGCAGCCCTTCACAGGGAGCGAACACCGGGGAGCTGTTTTTT
TRBV7-9,17,TRBJ2-2,-,TRBD1,CASSPTRTGLNTGELFF,TGTGCCAGCAGCCCAACTAGGACAGGGCTAAACACCGGGGAGCTGTTTTTT
TRBV5-1,15,TRBJ2-2,-,-,CASTPSGSNTGELFF,TGCGCCAGCACCCCTTCCGGGTCGAACACCGGGGAGCTGTTTTTT
TRBV7-9,16,TRBJ2-7,-,-,CASSLSGLQSSYEQYF,TGTGCCAGCAGCTTATCCGGACTGCAAAGCTCCTACGAGCAGTACTTC
TRBV18,14,TRBJ2-5,-,TRBD1,CASSPEQGAKTQYF,TGTGCCAGCTCACCTGAACAGGGGGCGAAGACCCAGTACTTC
TRBV5-6,14,TRBJ1-5,-,-,CASSLEGGGQPQHF,TGTGCCAGCAGCTTGGAGGGGGGCGGTCAGCCCCAGCATTTT
TRBV27,16,TRBJ2-7,-,TRBD2,CASSPGLAGPPYEQYF,TGTGCCAGCAGTCCCGGACTAGCCGGGCCACCCTACGAGCAGTACTTC
TRBV4-2,18,TRBJ2-6,-,-,CASSPRDLGGAGANVLTF,TGTGCCAGCAGCCCCCGGGACCTAGGTGGGGCTGGGGCCAACGTCCTGACTTTC
TRBV7-8,15,TRBJ1-3,once,-,CASSLAQGSGNTIYF,TGTGCCAGCAGCTTAGCGCAAGGCTCTGGAAACACCATATATTTT
TRBV5-1,15,TRBJ1-1,-,-,CASSLGGQQGTEAFF,TGCGCCAGCAGCTTGGGGGGCCAGCAGGGCACTGAAGCTTTCTTT
TRBV7-3,17,TRBJ2-6,-,-,CASSPAYRASGANVRTF,TGTGCCAGCAGCCCCGCCTACAGGGCCTCTGGGGCCAACGTCCGGACTTTC
TRBV29-1,13,TRBJ2-6,-,-,CSVRRAGANVLTF,TGCAGCGTCCGTAGGGCTGGGGCCAACGTCCTGACTTTC
TRBV7-3,13,TRBJ2-3,-,-,CASTTRAADTQYF,TGTGCCAGCACCACCCGGGCGGCAGATACGCAGTATTTT
TRBV6-5,14,TRBJ1-5,-,-,CASSYKGLNQPQHF,TGTGCCAGCAGTTATAAGGGGCTCAATCAGCCCCAGCATTTT
TRBV11-2,15,TRBJ1-3,-,-,CASSLAGDNWNTIYF,TGTGCCAGCAGCTTAGCGGGGGACAATTGGAACACCATATATTTT
TRBV7-9,12,TRBJ1-2,once,-,CASNRDPYGYTF,TGTGCCAGCAACCGGGATCCCTATGGCTACACCTTC
TRBV7-8,15,TRBJ1-4,few,-,CASSIYEGHGEKLFF,TGTGCCAGCAGCATCTACGAGGGACACGGCGAAAAACTGTTTTTT
TRBV14,16,TRBJ2-1,once,-,CASSQVGQGFYNEQFF,TGTGCCAGCAGCCAGGTCGGGCAGGGGTTCTACAATGAGCAGTTCTTC
TRBV5-6,15,TRBJ1-4,once,TRBD1,CASSLAGTGDEKLFF,TGTGCCAGCAGCTTGGCCGGGACAGGGGATGAAAAACTGTTTTTT
TRBV5-1,14,TRBJ2-5,-,-,CASSFGRRGETQYF,TGCGCCAGCAGCTTCGGACGGCGGGGAGAGACCCAGTACTTC
TRBV27,13,TRBJ2-1,-,-,CASSLTEYNEQFF,TGTGCCAGCAGTTTGACCGAATACAATGAGCAGTTCTTC
TRBV18,15,TRBJ2-7,-,TRBD1,CASSDPGTASYEQYF,TGTGCCAGCTCAGACCCGGGGACAGCCTCCTACGAGCAGTACTTC
TRBV19,15,TRBJ2-5,-,-,CASSPFSGWQETQYF,TGTGCCAGTAGTCCCTTCTCGGGGTGGCAAGAGACCCAGTACTTC
TRBV2,16,TRBJ2-5,-,-,CASSPRMLVGRETQYF,TGTGCCAGCAGTCCCAGAATGCTCGTCGGGCGGGAGACCCAGTACTTC
TRBV5-4,14,TRBJ2-5,few,-,CASSSGHIQETQYF,TGTGCCAGCAGCTCCGGACACATTCAAGAGACCCAGTACTTC
TRBV4-2,13,TRBJ1-5,few,-,CASSQDRRQPQHF,TGTGCCAGCAGCCAAGACCGAAGACAGCCCCAGCATTTT
TRBV5-8,12,TRBJ2-7,-,-,CASSLAMNEQYF,TGTGCCAGCAGCTTGGCCATGAACGAGCAGTACTTC
TRBV6-5,12,TRBJ2-3,few,-,CASGGGGLVKTF,TGTGCCAGCGGGGGTGGGGGACTTGTGAAGACTTTT
TRBV28,17,TRBJ1-2,-,-,CASSLFYSETGFHGYTF,TGTGCCAGCAGTTTATTTTATTCCGAGACAGGCTTCCATGGCTACACCTTC
TRBV7-9,17,TRBJ1-4,once,-,CASSLQGGPLQNEKLFF,TGTGCCAGCAGCTTACAAGGGGGGCCCCTCCAAAATGAAAAACTGTTTTTT
TRBV10-3,15,TRBJ1-2,-,TRBD1,CAITPSGTANYGYTF,TGTGCCATCACCCCATCCGGGACAGCTAACTATGGCTACACCTTC
TRBV27,14,TRBJ1-2,-,TRBD1,CASSFRQGADGYTF,TGTGCCAGCAGTTTCAGGCAGGGGGCCGATGGCTACACCTTC
TRBV9,15,TRBJ1-6,-,-,CASSVDGPGNSPLHF,TGTGCCAGCAGCGTAGATGGCCCAGGGAATTCACCCCTCCACTTT
TRBV5-1,18,TRBJ2-5,once,TRBD2,CASSSQPPGVAGGETQYF,TGCGCCAGCAGCTCGCAGCCCCCCGGGGTAGCGGGGGGAGAGACCCAGTACTTC
TRBV7-9,16,TRBJ1-2,-,-,CASSRSRVGGDYGYTF,TGTGCCAGCAGCCGGTCCAGAGTGGGGGGCGACTATGGCTACACCTTC
TRBV5-1,15,TRBJ1-2,-,-,CASSLGARQSYGYTF,TGCGCCAGCAGCTTAGGAGCAAGGCAGAGCTATGGCTACACCTTC
TRBV28,15,TRBJ2-7,once,-,CASSPQPGGTYEQYF,TGTGCCAGCAGTCCCCAGCCAGGGGGGACCTACGAGCAGTACTTC
TRBV18,13,TRBJ2-7,-,-,CASSDRTAYEQYF,TGTGCCAGCTCCGACAGGACCGCCTACGAGCAGTACTTC
TRBV18,15,TRBJ2-1,-,TRBD2,CASSLSLAGDNEQFF,TGTGCCAGCTCACTATCACTAGCGGGGGACAATGAGCAGTTCTTC
TRBV27,12,TRBJ2-3,-,-,CASRARSDTQYF,TGTGCCAGCAGGGCGCGTTCGGATACGCAGTATTTT
TRBV6-1,15,TRBJ2-1,-,TRBD2,CASSEMVAGDNEQFF,TGTGCCAGCAGTGAAATGGTAGCGGGGGACAATGAGCAGTTCTTC
TRBV7-2,15,TRBJ1-2,few,-,CASSLTPPGPLGYTF,TGTGCCAGCAGCTTAACCCCCCCAGGACCGCTTGGCTACACCTTC
TRBV29-1,13,TRBJ2-5,-,-,CSVGRGDQETQYF,TGCAGCGTTGGACGGGGAGACCAAGAGACCCAGTACTTC
TRBV6-1,13,TRBJ1-5,-,-,CASSEARYQPQHF,TGTGCCAGCAGTGAAGCGCGATATCAGCCCCAGCATTTT
TRBV7-7,15,TRBJ1-3,-,TRBD1,CASSPGQGSRNTIYF,TGTGCTAGCAGCCCGGGACAGGGATCGAGAAACACCATATATTTT
TRBV6-1,13,TRBJ2-7,-,-,CASSYGRLLGQYF,TGTGCCAGCAGTTATGGGCGCCTCCTAGGGCAGTACTTC
TRBV7-2,13,TRBJ1-2,-,-,CASSLLTAYGYTF,TGTGCCAGCAGCTTATTGACAGCTTATGGCTACACCTTC
TRBV7-2,11,TRBJ1-1,-,-,CASSDYTEAFF,TGTGCCAGCAGCGATTACACTGAAGCTTTCTTT
TRBV6-5,15,TRBJ2-1,-,-,CASSYWIQGYNEQFF,TGTGCCAGCAGTTACTGGATACAGGGATACAATGAGCAGTTCTTC
TRBV10-1,15,TRBJ2-1,-,TRBD2,CASSDGREWIHEQFF,TGCGCCAGCAGTGATGGGCGGGAGTGGATCCATGAGCAGTTCTTC
TRBV5-6,15,TRBJ2-1,-,TRBD1,CASSSTGQGNNEQFF,TGTGCCAGCAGCTCGACGGGACAGGGTAACAATGAGCAGTTCTTC
TRBV27,14,TRBJ1-2,-,TRBD1,CASSLRGTAYGYTF,TGTGCCAGCAGTTTACGGGGGACAGCCTATGGCTACACCTTC